This TCR beta chain was identified in a study of cytomegalovirus exposure and HLA in healthy donors. Whole-study context: It was reported in a later analysis that the 90 to 150 validation repertoires used the same platform as the 666 first-cohort repertoires.

With regard to this clone: Its target is not known.

Whole-study results and caveats: The majority of TCR sequences were rare, yet some public TCRs appeared in many donors. Published work reported that the classifier diagnosed cytomegalovirus status with high specificity and sensitivity. In vitro confirmation showed three CMV-associated chains to be CMV antigen specific.

Clones were sequenced by immunoSEQ multiplex PCR, and TCRdb holds only the in-frame ones, with some missing. The profile shows about 130,000 clones, 90% to 97% of them singletons. Deletions cut 2 bases from V and 5 bases from J, with 13 bases between. The CDR3 has 15 amino acids. The germline V gene encodes CDR1 SGHTA and CDR2 FQGTGA. The sequence was collected from a man aged 18-30 years in good health and CMV-seronegative. The rearrangement joins TRBV7-3 to TRBJ2-1; tentative D call: TRBD1 (6 bases). The sample was PBMCs. In DNA form, the CDR3 reads TGTGCCAGCAGCTTATCCTCAGGGGAGCACAATGAGCAGTTCTTC. Translating gives CASSLSSGEHNEQFF. The entire variable domain, with the rest obtained from reference TRBV7-3 and TRBJ2-1, is as follows: GAGVSQTPSNKVTEKGKYVELRCDPISGHTALYWYRQSLGQGPEFLIYFQGTGAADDSGLPNDRFFAVRPEGSVSTLKIQRTERGDSAVYLCASSLSSGEHNEQFFGPGTRLTVL.